This T cell receptor beta chain was sequenced in a study of technical replicates of blood from several donors. Method: immunoSEQ multiplex PCR; TCRdb's copy keeps in-frame clones and lacks some. The sample holds 75,000 to 90,000 clones; approximately 95% are singletons and the top ten take more than 0.3%. V was trimmed by 4 bases and J by 8 bases, leaving 17 bases between them. Germline CDR1 is MNHEY and CDR2 is SMNVEV (reference sequence). CDR3 size: 14 residues. This TCR was sampled from a human donor in good health. The sequencing sample was made of T cells isolated from PBMCs. The chain employs TRBV27 and TRBJ1-2; tentatively, D is TRBD1 (5 bases). The CDR3 reads CASSSNGGLEGYTF. CDR3 coding DNA: TGTGCCAGCAGTTCCAACGGGGGGTTAGAAGGCTACACCTTC.